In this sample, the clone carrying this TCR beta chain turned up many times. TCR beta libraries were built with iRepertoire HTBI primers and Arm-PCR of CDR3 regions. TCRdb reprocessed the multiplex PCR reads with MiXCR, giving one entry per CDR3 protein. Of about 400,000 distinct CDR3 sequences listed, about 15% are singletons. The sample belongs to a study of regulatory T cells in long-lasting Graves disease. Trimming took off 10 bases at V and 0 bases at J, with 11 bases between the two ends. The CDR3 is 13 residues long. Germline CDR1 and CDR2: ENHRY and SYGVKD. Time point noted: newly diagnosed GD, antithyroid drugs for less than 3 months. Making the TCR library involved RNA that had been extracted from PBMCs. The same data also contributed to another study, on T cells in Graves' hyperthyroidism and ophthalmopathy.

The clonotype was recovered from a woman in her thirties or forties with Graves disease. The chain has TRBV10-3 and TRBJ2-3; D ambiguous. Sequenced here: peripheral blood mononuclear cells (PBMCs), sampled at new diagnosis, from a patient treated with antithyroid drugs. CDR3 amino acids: CATVGGSTDTQYF. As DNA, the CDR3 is TGTGCCACCGTGGGTGGTAGCACAGATACGCAGTATTTT.